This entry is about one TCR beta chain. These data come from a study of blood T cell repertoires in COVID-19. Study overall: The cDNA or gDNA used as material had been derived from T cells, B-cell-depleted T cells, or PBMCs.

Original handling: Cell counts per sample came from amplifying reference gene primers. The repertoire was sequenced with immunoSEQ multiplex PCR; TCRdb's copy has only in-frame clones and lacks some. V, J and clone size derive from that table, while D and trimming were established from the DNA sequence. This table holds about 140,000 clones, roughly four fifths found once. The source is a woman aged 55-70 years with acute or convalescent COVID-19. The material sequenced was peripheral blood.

The CDR3: CASSRSDGGYGYTF. CDR3 sequence (DNA): TGTGCCAGCAGCCGTAGTGACGGGGGCTATGGCTACACCTTC. The chain couples TRBV11-3 to TRBJ1-2; weak D call: TRBD1 (5 bases). The V and J ends lost 5 bases and 4 bases respectively, with 14 bases between them. Germline values: CDR1 SGHNT, CDR2 YENEEA. The CDR3 extends over 14 amino acids.